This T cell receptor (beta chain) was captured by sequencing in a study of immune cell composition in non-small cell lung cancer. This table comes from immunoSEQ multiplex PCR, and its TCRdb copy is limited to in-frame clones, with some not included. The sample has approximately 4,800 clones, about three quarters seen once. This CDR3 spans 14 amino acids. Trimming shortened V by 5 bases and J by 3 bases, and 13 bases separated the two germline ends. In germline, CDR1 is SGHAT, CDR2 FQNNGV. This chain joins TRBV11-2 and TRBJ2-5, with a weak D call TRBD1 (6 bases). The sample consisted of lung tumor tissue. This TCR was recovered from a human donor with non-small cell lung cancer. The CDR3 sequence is CASSPGVLKETQYF. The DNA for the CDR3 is TGTGCCAGCAGCCCAGGGGTTCTGAAAGAGACCCAGTACTTC.